These 16 T cell receptor beta chains share one sample of origin, sequenced in a study of T cell responses to AZD1222 COVID-19 vaccine. Only in-frame clones appear in the TCRdb table, and some are missing; sequencing was by immunoSEQ multiplex PCR. The table shows 120,000 or so clones, with around 84% occurring only once. Here the sequenced sample was peripheral blood, taken on day 0 of AZD1222 vaccination. These receptors all stem from an adult in good health.

The rearrangement links TRBV2 to TRBJ1-6; the D gene is possibly TRBD1 (6 bases). CDR3 length: 15 amino acids. V lost 4 bases, J lost 9 bases, and 16 bases lay in between. Germline assignment: CDR1 SNHLY and CDR2 FYNNEI. CDR3 in amino acids: CASSVETGEGSPLHF. CDR3 bases: TGTGCCAGCAGTGTTGAGACAGGAGAAGGTTCACCCCTCCACTTT.

The V call is TRBV21-1, the J call TRBJ2-7; TRBD2, as called in the table, went unchecked against the DNA. TRBV21-1 is a pseudogene. This CDR3 spans 15 amino acids. The CDR3 protein is CASSKAQRQPYEQYF. The CDR3 coding sequence is TGTGCCAGCAGCAAAGCGCAGAGGCAACCCTACGAGCAGTACTTC.

The CDR3 reads CASKDGLSTDTQYF. The CDR3 DNA follows: TGTGCCAGCAAGGACGGGCTAAGCACAGATACGCAGTATTTT. The rearrangement uses TRBV2 and TRBJ2-3; D unclear. The V and J ends lost 7 bases and 0 bases respectively, with 11 bases between them. Germline CDR1 is SNHLY and CDR2 is FYNNEI. The length of the CDR3 is 14 residues.

CDR3: CATRGRVQETQYF. The CDR3 region has the DNA TGTGCCACCCGGGGGCGGGTGCAAGAGACCCAGTACTTC. J is TRBJ2-5 and V is TRBV24-1, with D perhaps given as TRBD1 or TRBD2 (6 bases each). This CDR3 has 13 residues. The V gene's germline CDR1 is KGHDR and CDR2 SFDVKD. The V gene lost 9 bases and the J gene lost 2 bases, with 12 bases spanning the gap.

The chain uses TRBV7-9 and TRBJ2-4; TRBD1 is a possible D gene (6 bases). Trimming removed 5 bases at V and 0 bases at J, with 11 bases between. The CDR3 is made up of 15 amino acids. The germline CDR1 and CDR2 sequences are SEHNR and FQNEAQ (reference sequence). The CDR3 is CASSQGQLAKNIQYF. CDR3 DNA sequence: TGTGCCAGCAGCCAAGGACAGTTAGCCAAAAACATTCAGTACTTC.

A few counts support this clone. The chain couples TRBV5-1 to TRBJ1-3; weak D call: TRBD1 (5 bases). V lost 0 bases to trimming and J lost 3 bases, with 10 bases between them. CDR1 and CDR2 from the germline V gene are SGHRS and YFSETQ. This CDR3 region has 15 residues. In DNA, the CDR3 is TGCGCCAGCAGCTTGGAGGGGACTCATGGAAACACCATATATTTT. The encoded protein is CASSLEGTHGNTIYF.

The chain employs TRBV19 and TRBJ1-2; 10 nucleotides match TRBD1. V trimming: 6 bases; J trimming: 8 bases; junction bases outside the gene matches: 6. CDR1 and CDR2 from the germline V gene are LNHDA and SQIVND (reference sequence). CDR3 length equals 13 residues. The DNA of the CDR3 is TGTGCCAGTAGGTCGGGACAGGGGCTCGGCTACACCTTC. It encodes CASRSGQGLGYTF.

V gene TRBV5-4 combines with J gene TRBJ2-4; TRBD2 matches at 10 bases. This CDR3 is built from 15 residues. Germline V gene lookup returns CDR1 SGHNT and CDR2 YYREEE (reference sequence). J was trimmed by 7 bases and V by 7 bases; bases with no gene match: 11. As DNA, the CDR3 is TGTGCCAGCTCCCAGGGGAGACTAGCGGGCAACATTCAGTACTTC. Translated, it gives CASSQGRLAGNIQYF.

The genes are TRBV30 and TRBJ2-1, with D unresolved. V lost 4 bases to trimming and J lost 3 bases, with 10 bases between them. Looked up from germline, CDR1 is GTSNPN and CDR2 is SVGIG (reference sequence). The CDR3 contains 13 residues. CDR3 DNA sequence: TGTGCCTGGATTCATTCCAACTACAATGAGCAGTTCTTC. As protein: CAWIHSNYNEQFF. The full variable domain, its missing parts supplied by reference TRBV30 and TRBJ2-1, is SQTIHQWPATLVQPVGSPLSLECTVEGTSNPNLYWYRQAAGRGLQLLFYSVGIGQISSEVPQNLSASRPQDRQFILSSKKLLLSDSGFYLCAWIHSNYNEQFFGPGTRLTVL.

The V call is TRBV19, the J call TRBJ2-7; 12 nucleotides match TRBD2. The CDR3 sequence is 15 residues long. The ends lost 6 bases at V and 4 bases at J; junction bases unmatched: 7. Germline CDR1 is LNHDA and CDR2 is SQIVND (reference sequence). The DNA for the CDR3 is TGTGCCAGTAGGGCCCGACTAGCGGGAGAGTACGAGCAGTACTTC. It specifies CASRARLAGEYEQYF.

The chain links TRBV28 to TRBJ1-3; TRBD1 is a possible D gene (5 bases). V lost 3 bases and J 4 bases, leaving 13 bases between the germline ends. The CDR3 sequence is 15 residues long. Germline assignment: CDR1 MDHEN and CDR2 SYDVKM. CDR3 amino acids: CASSFPGAGGNTIYF. The CDR3, as DNA: TGTGCCAGCAGTTTCCCCGGGGCAGGGGGAAACACCATATATTTT.

The CDR3 DNA reads as TGCGCCAGCAGCGACCTGAGGGCTAGCACAGATACGCAGTATTTT. It is translated as CASSDLRASTDTQYF. The chain joins TRBV5-1 to TRBJ2-3, with D possibly TRBD2 on 5 matching bases. V lost 4 bases, J lost 0 bases, and 12 bases lay in between. CDR1 and CDR2 from the germline V gene are SGHRS and YFSETQ. The CDR3 extends over 15 amino acids.

V is TRBV11-2 and J is TRBJ2-1; 9 bases fit TRBD1. V gave up 4 bases and J gave up 7 bases; unmatched junction bases: 8. CDR1 is SGHAT, CDR2 FQNNGV, per germline. The CDR3 is made up of 15 amino acids. The CDR3 here is CASSSQTGGHNEQFF. The CDR3 DNA reads TGTGCCAGCAGCTCTCAGACAGGGGGGCATAATGAGCAGTTCTTC.

V and J are TRBV6-5 and TRBJ1-1; no clear D. The V and J ends lost 0 bases and 3 bases respectively, with 14 bases between them. CDR3 length: 16 amino acids. Germline V gives CDR1 MNHEY, CDR2 SVGAGI. The CDR3 region is CASSYSIRGPDTEAFF. The CDR3 DNA follows: TGTGCCAGCAGTTACTCGATCAGAGGGCCTGACACTGAAGCTTTCTTT.

This clone was seen only a few times. V and J are TRBV19 and TRBJ2-6; D ambiguous. Trimming took 5 bases from V and 4 from J, leaving 15 bases between them. The CDR3 has 16 amino acids. Per germline, CDR1 LNHDA and CDR2 SQIVND (reference sequence). Here the CDR3 DNA reads TGTGCCAGTAGTCTCGGACGGCCCGGAGGGGCCAACGTCCTGACTTTC. This gives the protein CASSLGRPGGANVLTF.

The V call is TRBV11-3, the J call TRBJ2-5; 10 bases align to TRBD2. Trimming took 1 base from V and 3 from J; bases not matched to a gene: 5. CDR1 is SGHNT, CDR2 YENEEA, per germline. There are 16 residues in the CDR3. This CDR3 is CASSLGAGTSEETQYF. The CDR3 DNA is TGTGCCAGCAGCTTAGGCGCCGGGACTAGCGAAGAGACCCAGTACTTC.